One and the same sample provided the 22 T cell receptor beta chains below, sequenced in a study of blood T cell repertoires in COVID-19. Produced via immunoSEQ multiplex PCR; TCRdb's table is partial and in-frame only. The table includes about 140,000 clones, about four fifths detected once. Sequenced input: PBMCs or T cells enriched from blood (not recorded which). Source of these receptors: a man aged 35 to 55 with acute COVID-19.

The chain is built from TRBV28 and TRBJ2-1; 9 bases agree with TRBD2. The junction had 13 bases not matched to a gene; V was cut back by 6 bases and J by 4 bases. Germline values: CDR1 MDHEN, CDR2 SYDVKM. There are 17 residues in the CDR3. Here the CDR3 reads CASSLAGHLSRYNEQFF. The CDR3 DNA sequence: TGTGCCAGCAGCCTAGCGGGACACTTATCGAGGTACAATGAGCAGTTCTTC.

This clone has more than one count but fewer than ten. The chain employs TRBV19 and TRBJ1-2, with D possibly matching TRBD1 (5 bases). The CDR3 consists of 14 residues. V dropped 1 base and J dropped 3 bases, with 9 bases sitting between them. The germline gives CDR1 LNHDA, CDR2 SQIVND (reference sequence). CDR3 in amino acids: CASSIVDRDYGYTF. The CDR3 DNA reads as TGTGCCAGTAGTATAGTTGACAGAGACTATGGCTACACCTTC.

V is TRBV11-2 and J is TRBJ1-2; 9 nucleotides match TRBD1. The CDR3 sequence is 15 residues long. V lost 7 bases and J lost 8; bases outside the gene matches: 14. Germline V lookup: CDR1 SGHAT, CDR2 FQNNGV. Here the CDR3 reads CASTLEQGAPGGYTF. CDR3 sequence (DNA): TGTGCCAGCACTCTAGAACAGGGGGCTCCCGGGGGCTACACCTTC.

The chain carries TRBV28 and TRBJ2-4; 7 nucleotides match TRBD1. This CDR3 contains 16 residues. V was pared by 3 bases and J by 0 bases, with 5 bases of the junction left unmatched. The V gene's germline CDR1 is MDHEN and CDR2 SYDVKM. The CDR3 sequence is CASSFPRQGAKNIQYF. The CDR3 DNA reads as TGTGCCAGCAGTTTCCCTCGACAGGGAGCCAAAAACATTCAGTACTTC.

This clone has only one observation. This chain connects TRBV6-6 to TRBJ2-2; TRBD2 matches at 14 bases. Per germline, CDR1 MNHNY and CDR2 SVGAGI (reference sequence). The V and J ends lost 5 bases and 7 bases, in that order; junction bases with no gene match: 9. The CDR3 covers 17 residues. CDR3 in amino acids: CASSHRTSGRFIGELFF. DNA for the CDR3: TGTGCCAGCAGTCACCGGACTAGCGGGAGGTTCATCGGGGAGCTGTTTTTT.

The V and J genes are TRBV10-3 and TRBJ1-2, with 7 bases that match TRBD1. CDR3 length: 15 residues. The ends lost 7 bases at V and 4 bases at J; junction bases unmatched: 12. Germline CDR1 reads ENHRY; CDR2 reads SYGVKD. The CDR3 nucleotides are TGTGCCATCACCGGCACTGTAGGGGGCGGCTATGGCTACACCTTC. Protein: CAITGTVGGGYGYTF.

The V gene is TRBV7-2, the J gene TRBJ2-3, with 11 bases that match TRBD2. Germline V CDR1 and CDR2: SGHTA, FQGNSA. Trimming cost V 5 bases and J 4 bases; bases outside gene matches: 5. There are 15 residues in the CDR3. CDR3 residues: CASSLRLAGSDTQYF. DNA for the CDR3: TGTGCCAGCAGCCTTAGACTAGCGGGGTCAGATACGCAGTATTTT.

This rearrangement joins TRBV11-2 to TRBJ1-3, with D maybe TRBD1 (5 bases). Germline V gene sequence: CDR1 SGHAT, CDR2 FQNNGV. The CDR3 runs to 16 residues. V lost 2 bases to trimming and J lost 4 bases, with 15 bases between them. The CDR3 DNA sequence: TGTGCCAGCAGCTTACGCTTGCGGGACGCCGGAAACACCATATATTTT. It is translated as CASSLRLRDAGNTIYF.

This clone was seen only a few times. The chain links TRBV19 to TRBJ1-2; a possible D gene is TRBD1 (5 bases). V was pared by 4 bases and J by 1 base, with 13 bases between. Germline loops: CDR1 LNHDA, CDR2 SQIVND (reference sequence). CDR3 length: 15 amino acids. The CDR3 DNA is TGTGCCAGTAGTAGGCTGACAGAAAATAACTATGGCTACACCTTC. Amino acid sequence: CASSRLTENNYGYTF.

This chain joins TRBV27 and TRBJ2-5; 7 nucleotides align to TRBD2. The CDR3 runs to 14 residues. V was clipped by 3 bases and J by 2 bases; unmatched bases: 3. Per the germline V gene, CDR1 is MNHEY and CDR2 is SMNVEV (reference sequence). The DNA for the CDR3 is TGTGCCAGCAGTTTTGGGGAGGGTCAAGAGACCCAGTACTTC. This encodes CASSFGEGQETQYF.

V usage is TRBV5-1 and J usage is TRBJ2-3; TRBD1 is a possible D gene (6 bases). V was cut by 3 bases and J by 2 bases, with 13 bases left in between. This CDR3 has 15 amino acids. The germline gives CDR1 SGHRS, CDR2 YFSETQ. The CDR3 DNA reads TGCGCCAGCAGCTCCGACAGGAGATCCACAGATACGCAGTATTTT. This translates into CASSSDRRSTDTQYF.

The DNA of the CDR3 is TGTGCCAGCGGGACTGCCTACACCGGGGAGCTGTTTTTT. Translating it yields CASGTAYTGELFF. The chain employs TRBV19 and TRBJ2-2, with D tentatively TRBD2 (6 bases). Trimming shortened V by 9 bases and J by 3 bases, and 11 bases separated the two germline ends. Germline V lookup: CDR1 LNHDA, CDR2 SQIVND (reference sequence). The CDR3 totals 13 residues.

The CDR3 loop reads CAISDYLQGSGVNTEAFF. The CDR3, as DNA: TGTGCCATCAGTGATTATTTGCAGGGGAGCGGAGTGAACACTGAAGCTTTCTTT. The chain employs TRBV10-3 and TRBJ1-1, with D possibly TRBD1 on 6 matching bases. The germline V and J ends were trimmed by 3 bases and 0 bases, with 20 bases remaining between them. Germline V gene sequence: CDR1 ENHRY, CDR2 SYGVKD. The CDR3 has 18 residues.

The CDR3 bases are TGTGCCAGCAGCTTAGGGATCGCCAGGGGTTCCGATGAAAAACTGTTTTTT. Translated, it gives CASSLGIARGSDEKLFF. V is TRBV7-9 and J is TRBJ1-4, with D possibly TRBD1 on 6 matching bases. Trimming pared 1 base from V and 6 bases from J, leaving 18 bases between. The CDR3 runs to 17 residues. CDR1 is SEHNR and CDR2 is FQNEAQ in the germline V gene (reference sequence).

The rearrangement links TRBV29-1 to TRBJ2-2, with 7 nucleotides matching TRBD1. The CDR3 covers 14 residues. In germline, CDR1 is SQVTM, CDR2 ANQGSEA. The V segment lost 4 bases and the J segment 0 bases; nucleotides outside the gene matches: 2. For the CDR3, the DNA is TGCAGCGTTGGACAGGGAACGAACACCGGGGAGCTGTTTTTT. This codes for CSVGQGTNTGELFF.

The V gene is TRBV27, the J gene TRBJ1-1, with D perhaps matching TRBD1 (6 bases). The CDR3 runs 15 residues. Germline V gives CDR1 MNHEY, CDR2 SMNVEV (reference sequence). V lost 1 base, J lost 1 base, and 10 bases lay in between. Here the CDR3 reads CASSLFGGANTEAFF. In DNA form, the CDR3 reads TGTGCCAGCAGTTTATTTGGGGGGGCGAACACTGAAGCTTTCTTT.

V gene TRBV3-1 (or the pseudogene TRBV3-2) combines with J gene TRBJ2-5; 9 bases match TRBD1. The V and J ends lost 11 bases and 4 bases, in that order; junction bases with no gene match: 8. Germline loops: CDR1 LGHDT, CDR2 YNNKEL (reference sequence). The CDR3 is 13 amino acids. CDR3 sequence reads: CAAGDRVGETQYF. CDR3 in DNA: TGTGCCGCCGGGGACAGGGTAGGAGAGACCCAGTACTTC.

The V gene is TRBV30, the J gene TRBJ1-5, with unresolved D. The germline gives CDR1 GTSNPN, CDR2 SVGIG (reference sequence). Trimming removed 3 bases from V and 0 bases from J, with 12 bases in between. This CDR3 region has 15 residues. The CDR3 is CAWRRREDSNQPQHF. CDR3 sequence (DNA): TGTGCCTGGAGACGACGGGAAGATAGCAATCAGCCCCAGCATTTT.

V usage is TRBV6-1 and J usage is TRBJ2-7; 8 bases fit TRBD1. CDR1 is MNHNS and CDR2 is SASEGT in the germline V gene. With V trimmed by 4 bases and J by 0 bases, 8 bases remained unmatched. This CDR3 has 16 amino acids. As DNA, the CDR3 is TGTGCCAGCAGTGCCTTTGGGACAGGTTCCTCCTACGAGCAGTACTTC. Residues: CASSAFGTGSSYEQYF.

The count of this clone is one. The gene calls are TRBV3-1 (or the pseudogene TRBV3-2) and TRBJ1-3; D uncertain. Germline CDR1 LGHDT, CDR2 YNNKEL (reference sequence). The CDR3 spans 17 residues. V lost 6 bases to trimming and J lost 0 bases, with 18 bases between them. CDR3 nucleotide sequence: TGTGCCAGCAGACCATCGTCAGGACTGAACTCTGGAAACACCATATATTTT. This encodes CASRPSSGLNSGNTIYF.

This chain links TRBV19 with TRBJ1-5, with D perhaps matching TRBD1 (5 bases). V gave up 8 bases and J gave up 7 bases, with 15 bases separating them. The CDR3 totals 13 residues. Per the germline V gene, CDR1 is LNHDA and CDR2 is SQIVND (reference sequence). CDR3 coding DNA: TGTGCCAGTGGGGGAGGGATGGGGCAGCCCCAGCATTTT. Translated, it gives CASGGGMGQPQHF.

V gene TRBV9 combines with J gene TRBJ2-7, with TRBD2 identical over 7 bases. Germline V gene lookup returns CDR1 SGDLS and CDR2 YYNGEE. V lost 4 bases, J lost 3 bases, and 10 bases stayed unmatched. This CDR3 comprises 15 residues. Written as DNA, the CDR3 is TGTGCCAGCAGCCCCATGGGGGGACTACTCTACGAGCAGTACTTC. This sequence encodes CASSPMGGLLYEQYF.